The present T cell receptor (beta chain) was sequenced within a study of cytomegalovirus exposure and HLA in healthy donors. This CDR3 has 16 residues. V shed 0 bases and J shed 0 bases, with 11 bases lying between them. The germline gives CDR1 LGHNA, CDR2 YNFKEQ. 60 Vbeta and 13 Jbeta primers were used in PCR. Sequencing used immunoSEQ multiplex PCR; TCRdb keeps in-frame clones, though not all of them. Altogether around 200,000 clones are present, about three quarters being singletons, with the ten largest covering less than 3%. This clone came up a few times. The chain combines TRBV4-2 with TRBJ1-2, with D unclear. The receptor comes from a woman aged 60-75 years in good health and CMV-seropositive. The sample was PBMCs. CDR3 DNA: TGTGCCAGCAGCCAAGATTTGGGAGACACTAACTATGGCTACACCTTC. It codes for CASSQDLGDTNYGYTF.